Following are 31 T cell receptor beta chains from one sample sequenced in a study of T cells in Graves' hyperthyroidism and ophthalmopathy. Authors of the study amplified TCR beta CDR3 regions from RNA transcripts. Carried out on the TCR CDR3, a first-round RT-PCR used the HTBI primer set. TCRdb used MiXCR to reprocess the multiplex PCR reads, holding one entry per CDR3 protein. The table lists fewer than 400,000 distinct CDR3 sequences, around 25% of them singletons. Sequenced input: blood. The receptor source for this set is a man in his fifties or sixties with Graves' hyperthyroidism.

The genes are TRBV19 and TRBJ1-6; D is undetermined. The CDR3 length is 16 residues. Trimming shortened V by 6 bases and J by 8 bases, and 20 bases separated the two germline ends. In germline, CDR1 is LNHDA, CDR2 SQIVND (reference sequence). The CDR3 coding sequence is TGTGCCAGTAGCACCTCCTTGGCAGGAATGGATTCACCCCTCCACTTT. Translating it yields CASSTSLAGMDSPLHF.

There are a few counts of this clonotype. J is TRBJ1-1 and V is TRBV5-5, with TRBD1 identical over 9 bases. Trimming removed 4 bases from V and 0 bases from J; junction bases left unmatched: 16. Germline assignment: CDR1 SGHKS and CDR2 YYEKEE (reference sequence). The CDR3 runs to 19 residues. The CDR3 spells CASSGRNRQGVTLNTEAFF. The CDR3, as DNA: TGTGCCAGCAGCGGGCGGAATCGACAGGGGGTCACCTTGAACACTGAAGCTTTCTTT.

The chain recombines TRBV5-1 with TRBJ2-1; TRBD2 agrees at 11 bases. Germline CDR1 is SGHRS and CDR2 is YFSETQ. V lost 0 bases and J lost 7; bases outside the gene matches: 3. The CDR3 covers 15 residues. The CDR3 region has the DNA TGCGCCAGCAGCTTGGAATCTAGCGGGAGGAATGAGCAGTTCTTC. Translated: CASSLESSGRNEQFF.

At least ten counts were recorded for this clonotype. In DNA, the CDR3 is TGTGCCAGCAGTTTGGAGCCAATACAGGGGGCCGGCACCGGGGAGCTGTTTTTT. Translated: CASSLEPIQGAGTGELFF. This chain connects TRBV28 to TRBJ2-2; 9 bases are a match to TRBD1. CDR3 length equals 18 residues. Germline lookup yields CDR1 MDHEN and CDR2 SYDVKM. V gave up 3 bases and J gave up 4 bases; unmatched junction bases: 12.

This chain joins TRBV11-2 and TRBJ2-5; 7 bases align to TRBD1. The CDR3 loop spans 13 amino acids. V was clipped by 4 bases and J by 12 bases; unmatched bases: 11. Germline loops: CDR1 SGHAT, CDR2 FQNNGV. As DNA, the CDR3 is TGTGCCAGCAGCTCAAATACCGACAGGGAAAAGTACTTC. Translated: CASSSNTDREKYF. The whole variable domain, filled in from reference TRBV11-2 and TRBJ2-5, reads EAGVAQSPRYKIIEKRQSVAFWCNPISGHATLYWYQQILGQGPKLLIQFQNNGVVDDSQLPKDRFSAERLKGVDSTLKIQPAKLEDSAVYLCASSSNTDREKYFGPGTRLLVL.

The gene calls are TRBV3-1 and TRBJ1-2; the D is unclear. Trimming took off 1 base at V and 7 bases at J, with 7 bases between the two ends. CDR1 is LGHDT, CDR2 YNNKEL, per germline (reference sequence). There are 12 residues in the CDR3. CDR3 sequence reads: CASSQGVSGYTF. The CDR3, as DNA: TGTGCCAGCAGCCAAGGAGTAAGTGGCTACACCTTC.

This clonotype was seen only a few times. CDR3 protein: CSARDVTGINEQFF. In DNA form, the CDR3 reads TGCAGTGCTAGAGACGTCACAGGGATAAATGAGCAGTTCTTC. This chain uses TRBV20-1 with TRBJ2-1, with TRBD1 as a possible D gene (6 bases). CDR3 length: 14 amino acids. Germline CDR1 reads DFQATT; CDR2 reads SNEGSKA (reference sequence). The V gene lost 0 bases and the J gene lost 7 bases, with 13 bases spanning the gap.

This clonotype was seen at least ten times. The V and J genes are TRBV3-1 and TRBJ2-1, with a tentative D call TRBD2 (5 bases). The CDR3 spans 14 residues. The V gene's germline CDR1 is LGHDT and CDR2 YNNKEL (reference sequence). Trimming removed 2 bases at V and 10 bases at J, with 15 bases between. The CDR3 loop reads CASSQKDWVEEQFF. The CDR3 bases are TGTGCCAGCAGCCAAAAGGACTGGGTAGAGGAGCAGTTCTTC.

As to this clonotype: A much larger clone is a single base away; this may be a read error. This chain connects TRBV6-2 or TRBV6-3 to TRBJ2-3; TRBD1 might be the D (5 bases). This CDR3 has 13 residues. Germline V gene sequence: CDR1 MNHEY, CDR2 SVGEGT. DNA for the CDR3: TGTGCCAGCAGGGCAGGGTCTACAGATACGCGGTATTTT. This encodes CASRAGSTDTRYF.

In its sample, this clonotype was seen many times. The chain combines TRBV20-1 with TRBJ2-7, with no clear D. Trimming took 0 bases from V and 1 from J, leaving 16 bases between them. The germline V gene has CDR1 DFQATT and CDR2 SNEGSKA (reference sequence). This CDR3 comprises 16 residues. CDR3 coding DNA: TGCAGTGCTAGAGATCCAAACGGCGGAAATTCCTACGAGCAGTACTTC. Protein: CSARDPNGGNSYEQYF.

J is TRBJ2-1 and V is TRBV7-3; D possibly uses TRBD1 or TRBD2 (5 bases each). This CDR3 comprises 15 residues. Germline V gives CDR1 SGHTA, CDR2 FQGTGA. V was cut by 4 bases and J by 0 bases, with 10 bases left in between. CDR3 DNA: TGTGCCAGCAGCTCCTTTGGGGGCTCCTACAATGAGCAGTTCTTC. Protein product: CASSSFGGSYNEQFF. Filled out from reference TRBV7-3 and TRBJ2-1, the complete variable domain reads GAGVSQTPSNKVTEKGKYVELRCDPISGHTALYWYRQSLGQGPEFLIYFQGTGAADDSGLPNDRFFAVRPEGSVSTLKIQRTERGDSAVYLCASSSFGGSYNEQFFGPGTRLTVL.

This clonotype has only a few counts. The chain uses TRBV4-1 and TRBJ2-3, with 13 bases fitting TRBD2. CDR3 length: 18 residues. Trimming removed 4 bases from V and 0 bases from J; junction bases left unmatched: 7. Germline CDR1 MGHRA, CDR2 YSYEKL. CDR3 sequence: CASSLSQLAGGSTDTQYF. The DNA of the CDR3 is TGCGCCAGCAGCCTGTCACAACTAGCGGGAGGGAGCACAGATACGCAGTATTTT.

The CDR3 DNA reads as TGTGCCAGCAGCCCCCCACACGGGGACACTGAAGCTTTCTTT. It yields the protein CASSPPHGDTEAFF. J is TRBJ1-1 and V is TRBV7-9, with D uncertain. From germline, CDR1 is SEHNR and CDR2 FQNEAQ (reference sequence). The ends were cut back, 5 bases at V and 3 bases at J, with 13 bases in the middle. The CDR3 consists of 14 residues.

This clonotype came up many times. The chain joins TRBV7-2 to TRBJ2-1; 9 bases fit TRBD2. The CDR3 is made up of 16 amino acids. V lost 1 base, J lost 7 bases, and 8 bases stayed unmatched. Germline V gene lookup returns CDR1 SGHTA and CDR2 FQGNSA. CDR3 protein: CASSLVAGGPGNEQFF. The CDR3 DNA sequence: TGTGCCAGCAGCTTAGTCGCGGGAGGGCCAGGGAATGAGCAGTTCTTC.

This clonotype was detected a few times. V is TRBV7-6 and J is TRBJ2-7, with 9 positions matching TRBD2. The CDR3 runs to 15 residues. Germline V gene sequence: CDR1 SGHVS, CDR2 FNYEAQ. The J segment lost 3 bases and the V segment lost 5 bases, leaving 8 bases of the junction unmatched. The CDR3 loop reads CASSRGAGGIYEQYF. CDR3 coding DNA: TGTGCCAGCAGCCGGGGGGCGGGAGGGATCTACGAGCAGTACTTC.

In this sample, this clonotype turned up many times. The rearrangement uses TRBV2 and TRBJ1-2, with D maybe TRBD1 (5 bases). The V and J ends lost 6 bases and 4 bases respectively, with 12 bases between them. The CDR3 contains 13 residues. From germline, CDR1 is SNHLY and CDR2 FYNNEI. CDR3 sequence (DNA): TGTGCCAGCAGACGGGACGGACCCTATGGCTACACCTTC. Translation: CASRRDGPYGYTF.

This chain uses TRBV19 with TRBJ2-3; tentatively, D is TRBD2 (6 bases). V gave up 6 bases and J gave up 2 bases, with 18 bases separating them. In germline, CDR1 is LNHDA, CDR2 SQIVND (reference sequence). The CDR3 loop spans 16 amino acids. CDR3 sequence: CASRLQGRGTTDTQYF. The CDR3 DNA reads TGTGCCAGTAGGCTCCAGGGCCGCGGGACCACAGATACGCAGTATTTT.

Regarding this clonotype: Since a much larger clone is just one base distant, this may be a read error. The chain has TRBV11-2 and TRBJ2-2; the D gene is possibly TRBD2 (5 bases). The CDR3 contains 15 residues. CDR1 and CDR2 from the germline V gene are SGHAT and FQNNGV. In DNA form, the CDR3 reads TGTGTCAGCAGAATAGATGTCCGGGATATCGGGGAGCTGTTTTTT. Translating gives CVSRIDVRDIGELFF.

The rearrangement links TRBV5-6 to TRBJ2-4; TRBD1 might be the D (6 bases). Trimming cost V 2 bases and J 0 bases, with 9 bases left between them. Germline CDR1 and CDR2: SGHDT and YYEEEE. The CDR3 totals 15 residues. As DNA, the CDR3 is TGTGCCAGCAGCTTCAGGGGCCTAGCCAAAAACATTCAGTACTTC. It is translated as CASSFRGLAKNIQYF.

The chain recombines TRBV14 with TRBJ2-5, with D uncertain. V was clipped by 1 base and J by 1 base, with 7 bases between them. Germline V lookup: CDR1 SGHDN, CDR2 FVKESK. This CDR3 has 14 amino acids. CDR3 loop: CASSQGGSQETQYF. CDR3 DNA sequence: TGTGCCAGCAGCCAAGGCGGTAGCCAAGAGACCCAGTACTTC.

Only a few counts were recorded for this clonotype. The V and J genes are TRBV9 and TRBJ1-1; D remains ambiguous. Looked up from germline, CDR1 is SGDLS and CDR2 is YYNGEE. This CDR3 comprises 14 residues. The V end was cut by 5 bases, the J end by 6 bases, with 17 bases between. The CDR3 DNA reads TGTGCCAGCAGAAGAGTGGGGATCGGGTCTGAAGCTTTCTTT. Protein: CASRRVGIGSEAFF.

This clonotype has at least ten counts. The chain recombines TRBV28 with TRBJ2-7; 12 bases align to TRBD2. CDR1 and CDR2 from the germline V gene are MDHEN and SYDVKM. The CDR3 has 14 residues. V gave up 7 bases and J gave up 6 bases; unmatched junction bases: 7. In nucleotides, the CDR3 is TGTGCCAGCACGACTAGCGGGAGTAAGCCCGAGCAGTACTTC. It translates to CASTTSGSKPEQYF.

The rearrangement joins TRBV29-1 to TRBJ2-5; 8 positions match TRBD2. The ends lost 1 base at V and 2 bases at J; junction bases unmatched: 6. The CDR3 is 15 amino acids. Germline CDR1 SQVTM, CDR2 ANQGSEA. The CDR3: CSVEVPSGSQETQYF. CDR3 DNA: TGCAGCGTTGAAGTGCCCAGCGGGAGTCAAGAGACCCAGTACTTC.

This clonotype came up a few times. The chain is built from TRBV5-6 and TRBJ2-2; no clear D. Germline V lookup: CDR1 SGHDT, CDR2 YYEEEE. V was trimmed by 1 base and J by 4 bases, leaving 11 bases between them. The CDR3 sequence is 15 residues long. The CDR3 region is CASSLQPETTGELFF. The CDR3 region has the DNA TGTGCCAGCAGCTTGCAGCCAGAGACCACCGGGGAGCTGTTTTTT.

This clonotype was observed many times. V usage is TRBV11-3 and J usage is TRBJ2-1, with 13 bases aligning to TRBD2. With V trimmed by 4 bases and J by 10 bases, 4 bases remained unmatched. This CDR3 contains 14 residues. The germline V gene encodes CDR1 SGHNT and CDR2 YENEEA. The CDR3: CASSSGLAGEEQFF. The CDR3 DNA follows: TGTGCCAGCAGCTCCGGACTAGCGGGAGAAGAGCAGTTCTTC.

The chain combines TRBV28 with TRBJ2-6; D call uncertain. Germline values: CDR1 MDHEN, CDR2 SYDVKM. Trimming pared 4 bases from V and 3 bases from J, leaving 10 bases between. This CDR3 region has 15 residues. The CDR3 sequence is CASSSASFGANVLTF. The CDR3 DNA follows: TGTGCCAGCAGTTCCGCCAGTTTTGGGGCCAACGTCCTGACTTTC.

This clonotype was recorded a few times. This chain links TRBV7-9 with TRBJ2-1; the D is unclear. Germline V lookup: CDR1 SEHNR, CDR2 FQNEAQ (reference sequence). The ends were cut back, 5 bases at V and 3 bases at J, with 14 bases in the middle. The CDR3 consists of 15 residues. CDR3 bases: TGTGCCAGCAGCCAGACCGCCGGCGGCTACAATGAGCAGTTCTTC. It yields the protein CASSQTAGGYNEQFF.

This chain links TRBV12-3 or TRBV12-4 with TRBJ1-1; D is undetermined. The CDR3 consists of 15 residues. Deletions cut 4 bases from V and 0 bases from J, with 12 bases between. The CDR3: CASSSPSHLNTEAFF. CDR3 coding DNA: TGTGCCAGCAGTTCCCCCTCCCACTTGAACACTGAAGCTTTCTTT.

This clonotype has only a few counts. V is TRBV6-2 or TRBV6-3 and J is TRBJ2-7, with a tentative D call TRBD2 (5 bases). V lost 4 bases and J 3 bases, leaving 10 bases between the germline ends. Germline CDR1 is MNHEY and CDR2 is SVGEGT. This CDR3 is built from 13 residues. The CDR3, as DNA: TGTGCCAGCAGTTCGGTAGGAGGCTACGAGCAGTACTTC. Protein: CASSSVGGYEQYF.

This rearrangement joins TRBV2 to TRBJ1-5; no clear D gene. Per germline, CDR1 SNHLY and CDR2 FYNNEI. The germline V and J ends were trimmed by 2 bases and 4 bases, with 9 bases remaining between them. The CDR3 is 14 amino acids. Here the CDR3 DNA reads TGTGCCAGCAGTGAAAGGTCCGGAAATCAGCCCCAGCATTTT. It yields the protein CASSERSGNQPQHF.

This clonotype was observed a handful of times. The rearrangement uses TRBV29-1 and TRBJ1-1, with TRBD1 matching 10 bases. CDR1 is SQVTM, CDR2 ANQGSEA, per germline. The CDR3 is 13 amino acids. Trimming removed 6 bases from V and 4 bases from J; junction bases left unmatched: 5. The CDR3 DNA reads TGCAGCGTCCTGACAGGGGGCGGCACTGAAGCTTTCTTT. As protein: CSVLTGGGTEAFF.